One and the same sample provided the 9 T cell receptor beta chains below, sequenced in a study of response to subunit inactivated influenza vaccine. TCRdb reprocessed the RT-PCR reads with MiXCR, giving one entry per CDR3 protein. The sample yields 530,000 or so distinct CDR3 sequences, roughly 15% seen once. Here the sequenced sample was PBMCs from blood, taken roughly 12 days after vaccination. The receptors stem from a man aged 50 to 60 who received an inactivated influenza vaccine.

This clonotype was picked up a small number of times. The rearrangement uses TRBV11-2 and TRBJ1-1; D uncertain. CDR3 length: 14 amino acids. Germline assignment: CDR1 SGHAT and CDR2 FQNNGV. V lost 2 bases to trimming and J lost 3 bases, with 10 bases between them. CDR3 sequence (DNA): TGTGCCAGCAGCTTACGGGTTGGGGACACTGAAGCTTTCTTT. Its protein product is CASSLRVGDTEAFF.

J is TRBJ1-2 and V is TRBV7-2, with D unresolved. This CDR3 contains 14 residues. Trimming took 6 bases from V and 4 from J, leaving 15 bases between them. The germline CDR1 and CDR2 sequences are SGHTA and FQGNSA. Here the CDR3 DNA reads TGTGCCAGCAGATCGGCCCCGGGCCCCTATGGCTACACCTTC. This encodes CASRSAPGPYGYTF.

This clonotype appeared a single time. The junction departs from germline at one end; a sequencing error may be responsible. The chain joins TRBV3-1 to TRBJ2-2; a possible D gene is TRBD1 (6 bases). The CDR3 spans 14 residues. CDR1 LGHDT and CDR2 YNNKEL come from the germline V gene (reference sequence). The CDR3: CASSQTQGTGELVF. CDR3 bases: TGTGCCAGCAGCCAAACACAGGGAACCGGGGAGCTGGTTTTT.

This chain joins TRBV3-1 and TRBJ1-1; D unresolved. V was shortened by 0 bases and J by 1 base, with 12 bases between the two germline ends. Germline values: CDR1 LGHDT, CDR2 YNNKEL (reference sequence). This CDR3 spans 16 amino acids. CDR3 region: CASSQERVKQNTEAFF. The DNA for the CDR3 is TGTGCCAGCAGCCAAGAACGAGTGAAACAGAACACTGAAGCTTTCTTT.

This clonotype showed up just a few times. This chain uses TRBV27 with TRBJ2-3; the D call may be TRBD1 or TRBD2 (6 bases each). The V gene lost 4 bases and the J gene lost 2 bases, with 13 bases spanning the gap. This CDR3 comprises 15 residues. Germline values: CDR1 MNHEY, CDR2 SMNVEV (reference sequence). In DNA form, the CDR3 reads TGTGCCAGCAGTTCACTGGGGGGCAACACAGATACGCAGTATTTT. Protein sequence: CASSSLGGNTDTQYF.

This clonotype has more than one count but fewer than ten. The chain couples TRBV6-5 to TRBJ1-1; D not resolved. Trimming stripped 2 bases from V and 1 base from J, with 14 bases between. Germline V CDR1 and CDR2: MNHEY, SVGAGI. The CDR3 extends over 16 amino acids. For the CDR3, the DNA is TGTGCCAGCAGTTACGGCGGACCAAGGCGGAACACTGAAGCTTTCTTT. Translating gives CASSYGGPRRNTEAFF.

This clonotype was counted between two and nine times. The J gene is TRBJ2-1, the V gene TRBV18; D gene unclear. In germline, CDR1 is KGHSH, CDR2 LQKENI. The CDR3 loop spans 17 amino acids. V lost 0 bases to trimming and J lost 3 bases, with 15 bases between them. This CDR3 is CASSPPLSWSVYNEQFF. The CDR3 DNA is TGTGCCAGCTCACCACCGTTGAGTTGGTCAGTCTACAATGAGCAGTTCTTC.

This chain links TRBV5-5 with TRBJ2-7; the D is unclear. The germline V gene has CDR1 SGHKS and CDR2 YYEKEE (reference sequence). This CDR3 is 15 amino acids long. The germline V and J ends were trimmed by 2 bases and 2 bases, with 14 bases remaining between them. The CDR3 DNA follows: TGTGCCAGCAGCTTTCAAATGACTGCTACCTACGAGCAGTACTTC. It yields the protein CASSFQMTATYEQYF.

The CDR3 nucleotides read TGTGCCAGCAGAATGAGCGGGGTTGAGACCCAGTACTTC. Encoded protein: CASRMSGVETQYF. This sequence joins TRBV21-1 and TRBJ2-5; the table gives TRBD2 as D, unverified against the DNA. TRBV21-1 is a pseudogene segment. The CDR3 extends over 13 amino acids.